The clone carrying this T cell receptor (beta chain) has a handful of counts. Its antigen is unknown. This sample stems from a study of response to subunit inactivated influenza vaccine. Study-level findings and limits: The authors suggested that every seasonal influenza vaccination recruits few new T cells.

TCRdb re-derived calls from the RT-PCR reads in MiXCR, one entry per CDR3 protein. This table holds 300,000 to 350,000 distinct CDR3 sequences, 22% found once. The CDR3 contains 17 residues. Germline values: CDR1 MGHRA, CDR2 YSYEKL. Trimming removed 3 bases at V and 1 base at J, with 19 bases between. The source is a man between 50 and 75 years old who received an inactivated influenza vaccine. The rearrangement joins TRBV4-1 to TRBJ2-7; D perhaps matches TRBD1 (6 bases). The sample here was PBMCs from blood, taken approximately 20 months after vaccination. The CDR3 DNA sequence: TGCGCCAGCAGCCATAAATCCGGGACAAGGGCATCCTACGAGCAGTACTTC. It is translated as CASSHKSGTRASYEQYF.